This TCR beta chain was observed in a study of blood T cell repertoires in COVID-19 (dated by TCRdb to 2018 to 2020). Regarding the study in general: Collaborator samples came from the United States, Italy and Spain and covered acute and convalescent phases of COVID-19. The prospective study material was composed of cDNA or gDNA derived from T cells, B-cell-depleted T cells, or PBMCs. The dataset comprised deeply sampled blood TCRbeta repertoires from subjects exposed to, actively infected with, or recovered from COVID-19. The repertoires were made available in a free public database intended to serve as a resource for research on the immune response to SARS-CoV-2. The samples were drawn from two sources: the first 160 participants of the ongoing ImmuneRACE study, and over 950 subjects contributed by 6 global collaborators. The sample metadata nearly always contained a de-identified subject ID, COVID-19 status, age in years and sex. Where available, HLA class I and class II types were obtained from metadata supplied by the sample provider rather than from assay-based typing.

TCRbeta CDR3 regions were amplified from genomic DNA by means of the immunoSEQ Assay, a bias-controlled multiplex PCR. Processing in the source paper ran as follows. Within the assay, amplification of reference gene primers was used to estimate how many nucleated cells each sample contained. To quantify the absolute abundance of each unique TCRbeta CDR3 rearrangement, sequence reads were collapsed and filtered. For each sample, productive Simpson clonality was calculated as the square root of Simpson's diversity index over productive rearrangements. Drawn from immuneACCESS, this table holds only the in-frame rearrangements with V and J called that TCRdb kept. Clones are partly lost; checked studies trace under half to an unresolved V gene and leave the rest unexplained. Clone size and the V and J calls come from that table; the DNA yielded D and trimming. The sample table records 350,000 to 450,000 clones; around nine tenths of these occur just once. The ten largest make up 7.1% of the sample.

This clone was counted a few times. Its antigen is still unknown. The input lacks base qualities; no much larger clone sits a single base away. General study outcomes and caveats: How much clinical and demographic metadata was included differed by source and by participant, and the metadata was provided uncurated.

In Seattle, one collaborating source enrolled patients while the infection was active and tracked those patients longitudinally over the course of disease. The collaborating institutions used their own protocols to collect whole blood in K2EDTA tubes. Collaborator samples were shipped for TCRbeta analysis as frozen whole blood, isolated PBMCs, or DNA extracted from either sample type. The receptor's source is an older woman with COVID-19, enrolled during active disease. What was sequenced was peripheral blood.

The CDR3 protein is CSVEEGPGANGETQYF. The DNA sequence reads TGCAGCGTTGAAGAGGGGCCAGGGGCGAACGGGGAGACCCAGTACTTC. Recombination joined TRBV29-1 with TRBJ2-5; the D region possibly corresponds to TRBD1 (6 bases align). The CDR3, cysteine through phenylalanine, is 16 amino acids long. Only the CDR3 DNA stays, 48 bases, in frame from base 1. The germline V gene supplies CDR1 SQVTM and CDR2 ANQGSEA. Between the V and J ends, shortened by 0 bases and 5 bases respectively, the junction contains 19 bases.